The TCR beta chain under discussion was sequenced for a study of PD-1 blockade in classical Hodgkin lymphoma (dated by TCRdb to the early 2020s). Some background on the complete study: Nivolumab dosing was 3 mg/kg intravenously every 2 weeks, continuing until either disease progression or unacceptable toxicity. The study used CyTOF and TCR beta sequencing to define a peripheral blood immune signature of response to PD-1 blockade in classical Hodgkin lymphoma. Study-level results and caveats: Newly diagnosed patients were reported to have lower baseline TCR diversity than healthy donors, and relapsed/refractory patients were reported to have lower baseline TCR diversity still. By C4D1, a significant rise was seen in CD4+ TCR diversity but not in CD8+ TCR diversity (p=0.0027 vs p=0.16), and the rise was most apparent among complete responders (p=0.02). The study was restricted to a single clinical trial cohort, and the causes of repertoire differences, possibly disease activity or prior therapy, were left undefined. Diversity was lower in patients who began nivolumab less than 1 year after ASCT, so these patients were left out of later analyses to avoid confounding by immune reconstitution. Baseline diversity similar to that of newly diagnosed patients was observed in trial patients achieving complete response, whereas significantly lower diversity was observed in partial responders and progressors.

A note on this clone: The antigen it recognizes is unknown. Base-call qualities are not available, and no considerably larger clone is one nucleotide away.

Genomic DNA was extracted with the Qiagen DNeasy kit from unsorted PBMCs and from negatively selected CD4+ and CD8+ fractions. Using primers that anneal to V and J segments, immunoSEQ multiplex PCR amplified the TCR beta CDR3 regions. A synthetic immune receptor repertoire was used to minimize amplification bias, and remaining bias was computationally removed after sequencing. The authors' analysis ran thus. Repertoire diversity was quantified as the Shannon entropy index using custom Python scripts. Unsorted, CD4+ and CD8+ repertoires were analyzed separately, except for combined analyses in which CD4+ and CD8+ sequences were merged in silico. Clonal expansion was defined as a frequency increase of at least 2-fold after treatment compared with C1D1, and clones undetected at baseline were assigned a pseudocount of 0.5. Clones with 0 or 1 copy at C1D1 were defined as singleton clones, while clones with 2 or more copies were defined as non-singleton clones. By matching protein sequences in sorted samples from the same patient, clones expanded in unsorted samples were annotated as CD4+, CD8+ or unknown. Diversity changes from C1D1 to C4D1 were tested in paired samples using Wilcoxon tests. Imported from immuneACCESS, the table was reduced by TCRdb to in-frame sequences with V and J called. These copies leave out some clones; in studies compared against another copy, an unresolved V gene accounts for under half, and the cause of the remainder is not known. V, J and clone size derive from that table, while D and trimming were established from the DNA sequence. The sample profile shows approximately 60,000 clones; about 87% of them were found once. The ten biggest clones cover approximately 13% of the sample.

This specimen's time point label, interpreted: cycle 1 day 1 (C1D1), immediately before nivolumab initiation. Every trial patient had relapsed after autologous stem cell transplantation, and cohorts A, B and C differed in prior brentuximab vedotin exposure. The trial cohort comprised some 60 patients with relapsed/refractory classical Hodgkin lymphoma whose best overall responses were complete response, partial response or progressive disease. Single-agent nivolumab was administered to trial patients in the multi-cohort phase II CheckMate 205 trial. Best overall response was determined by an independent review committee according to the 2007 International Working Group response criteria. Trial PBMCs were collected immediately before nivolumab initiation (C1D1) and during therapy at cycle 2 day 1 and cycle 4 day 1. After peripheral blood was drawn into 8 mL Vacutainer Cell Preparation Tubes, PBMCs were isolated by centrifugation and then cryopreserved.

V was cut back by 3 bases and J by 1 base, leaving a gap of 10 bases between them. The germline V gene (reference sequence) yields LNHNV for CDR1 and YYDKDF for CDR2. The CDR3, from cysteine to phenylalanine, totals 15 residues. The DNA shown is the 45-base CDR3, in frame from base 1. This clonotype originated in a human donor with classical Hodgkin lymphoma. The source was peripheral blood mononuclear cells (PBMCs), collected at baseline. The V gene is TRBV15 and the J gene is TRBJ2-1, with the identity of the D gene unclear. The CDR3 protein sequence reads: CATSRTPSSYNEQFF. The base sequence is TGTGCCACCAGCAGGACTCCAAGTTCCTACAATGAGCAGTTCTTC.